This TCR beta chain was profiled in a study of graft-versus-host responses after intestinal transplantation. In the study overall: Recipients underwent multivisceral, liver-intestinal, or isolated intestinal transplants. Uniformly, recipients were administered anti-thymocyte globulin induction with subsequent tacrolimus and steroids for 3 to 4 years.

Unmatched junction bases numbered 4, after V lost 1 base and J lost 8 bases. Per the germline V gene, CDR1 is SNHLY and CDR2 is FYNNEI. The CDR3 runs to 13 residues. TCRdb's table, derived via immunoSEQ multiplex PCR, lists solely in-frame clones and lacks some. The data show tens of thousands of clones, roughly 88% seen once. A note on this clone: Its target is unknown.

The sample here was unstimulated CD4+ T cells sorted from spleen or lymph node cells, taken before intestinal transplant. The receptor was derived from a human donor who received an intestinal transplant. The chain carries TRBV2 and TRBJ1-1; 7 bases line up with TRBD1. The CDR3 loop is CASSEEMDREAFF. CDR3 coding DNA: TGTGCCAGCAGTGAAGAAATGGACAGGGAAGCTTTCTTT.